This TCR beta chain was captured in a study of blood T cell repertoires in COVID-19. Authors' analysis steps: Reference gene primer amplification gave estimated nucleated cell counts. Using immunoSEQ multiplex PCR, the repertoire was profiled, and TCRdb retains in-frame clones only, with some absent. The V and J calls and clone size were taken over from that table, and D and trimming were inferred from the DNA. Of approximately 10,000 clones in the sample, 85% to 90% were seen once. The V gene end was trimmed by 7 bases and the J gene end by 8 bases; junction bases not matched to a gene: 15. The length of the CDR3 is 15 residues. The germline V gene has CDR1 SGHTA and CDR2 FQGTGA.

Sequencing was performed on peripheral blood. The TCR originated in a woman aged 60-75 years with active COVID-19. The V call is TRBV7-3, the J call TRBJ1-2; 8 bases agree with TRBD1. The CDR3 DNA reads as TGTGCCAGCACCTCTCTACCCGGACAGGGTAGCGGCTACACCTTC. This encodes CASTSLPGQGSGYTF.